This T cell receptor beta chain was profiled in a study of cytomegalovirus exposure and HLA in healthy donors. Turning to the study itself: The use of the same platform for the 90 to 150 validation repertoires and the 600 to 700 first-cohort repertoires was reported by a later analysis. Study results and limitations: TCR beta chains numbering 150 to 200 were designated cytomegalovirus-associated. High specificity and sensitivity for cytomegalovirus status were reported for the classifier. First-cohort TCR clusters were later found to tend to co-occur in the 120 or so validation repertoires.

Turning to this clone: Its matching antigen is unknown.

V was clipped by 1 base and J by 9 bases; unmatched bases: 3. Germline V gives CDR1 GTSNPN, CDR2 SVGIG (reference sequence). The CDR3 runs 13 residues. The method was immunoSEQ multiplex PCR; TCRdb's version includes in-frame clones alone and lacks a portion of them. The sample consists of approximately 150,000 clones, over 80% of them appearing once. The sequencing sample was made of PBMCs. This receptor was taken from a man aged 18 to 35 in good health and CMV-seropositive. This sequence joins TRBV30 and TRBJ1-6, with 7 bases fitting TRBD1. CDR3 bases: TGTGCCTGGAGTGGACAGGGAGGTTCACCCCTCCACTTT. Its protein is CAWSGQGGSPLHF.